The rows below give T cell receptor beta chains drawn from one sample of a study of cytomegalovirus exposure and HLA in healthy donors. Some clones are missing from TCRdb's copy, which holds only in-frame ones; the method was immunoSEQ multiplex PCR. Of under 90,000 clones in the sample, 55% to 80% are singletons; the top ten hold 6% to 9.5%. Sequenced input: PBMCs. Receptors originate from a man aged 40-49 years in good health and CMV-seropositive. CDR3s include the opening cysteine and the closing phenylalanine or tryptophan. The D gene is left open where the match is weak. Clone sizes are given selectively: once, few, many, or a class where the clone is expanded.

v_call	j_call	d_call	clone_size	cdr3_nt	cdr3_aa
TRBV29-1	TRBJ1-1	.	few	TGCAGCGCTGCCGCTGTGGGCCCTGAAGCTTTCTTT	CSAAAVGPEAFF
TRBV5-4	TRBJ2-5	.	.	TGTGCCAGCAGCTATCCCAGGGGGGCCCAAGAGACCCAGTACTTC	CASSYPRGAQETQYF
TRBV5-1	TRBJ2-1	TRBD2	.	TGCGCCAGCAGCCCGCCTAGCGGGACCTACAATGAGCAGTTCTTC	CASSPPSGTYNEQFF
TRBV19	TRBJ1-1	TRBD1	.	TGTGCCACCCATGGAGGGACAGGGGCAGGGGACACTGAAGCTTTCTTT	CATHGGTGAGDTEAFF
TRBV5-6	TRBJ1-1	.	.	TGTGCCAGCAGCTTCCCACAGGGGAACACTGAAGCTTTCTTT	CASSFPQGNTEAFF
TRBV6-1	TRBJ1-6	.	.	TGTGCCAGCAGTGCCCGGACGGGGGAGTCACCCCTCCACTTT	CASSARTGESPLHF
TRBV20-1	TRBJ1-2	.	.	TGCAGTGCCACCGGGATTCAGGGCTACACCTTC	CSATGIQGYTF
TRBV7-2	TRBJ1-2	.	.	TGTGCCAGCAGCTTAGACGAAAAGACAGGCCTAGGGAGCTATGGCTACACCTTC	CASSLDEKTGLGSYGYTF
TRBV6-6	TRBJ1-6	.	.	TGTGCCACCTCGGCAGGGGCCCGATCCTATAATTCACCCCTCCACTTT	CATSAGARSYNSPLHF
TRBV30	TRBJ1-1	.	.	TGTGCCAGGGGGGAGGGGGGCTCTGAAGCTTTCTTT	CARGEGGSEAFF